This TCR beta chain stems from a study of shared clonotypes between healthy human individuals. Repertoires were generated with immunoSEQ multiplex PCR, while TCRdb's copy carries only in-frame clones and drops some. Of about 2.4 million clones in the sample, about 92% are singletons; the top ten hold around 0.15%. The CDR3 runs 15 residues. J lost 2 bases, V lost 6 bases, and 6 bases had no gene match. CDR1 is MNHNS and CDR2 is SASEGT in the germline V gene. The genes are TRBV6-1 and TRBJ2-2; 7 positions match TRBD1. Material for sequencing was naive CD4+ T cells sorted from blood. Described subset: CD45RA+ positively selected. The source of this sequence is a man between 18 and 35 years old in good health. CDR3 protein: CASSVEGANTGELFF. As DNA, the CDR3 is TGTGCCAGCAGCGTCGAGGGGGCCAACACCGGGGAGCTGTTTTTT.